One sample yielded the 6 T cell receptor beta chains listed below, sequenced in a study of blood T cell repertoires in COVID-19. The data were produced by immunoSEQ multiplex PCR, yet TCRdb's version contains in-frame clones alone and is incomplete. The repertoire holds about 260,000 clones, roughly 87% seen once, with about 0.7% in the top ten. The sequenced sample consisted of peripheral blood. These receptors originate from a human donor in a cohort sampled during active COVID-19.

The chain is built from TRBV27 and TRBJ2-6; possibly TRBD2 for D (6 bases). The CDR3 is 16 residues long. The V and J ends lost 2 bases and 4 bases respectively, with 12 bases between them. From germline, CDR1 is MNHEY and CDR2 SMNVEV (reference sequence). Here the CDR3 reads CASSLGLGLGANVLTF. The DNA for the CDR3 is TGTGCCAGCAGTTTAGGACTGGGACTGGGGGCCAACGTCCTGACTTTC.

The CDR3 DNA sequence: TGTGCTAGTGGTTTGGGTAGGACAGGGTTCGACACCGGGGAGCTGTTTTTT. It specifies CASGLGRTGFDTGELFF. The chain recombines TRBV12-5 with TRBJ2-2, with TRBD1 matching over 8 bases. The CDR3 has 17 residues. V shed 1 base and J 3 bases; nucleotides not matched to a gene: 7. In germline, CDR1 is LGHNT, CDR2 FRNRAP.

The chain recombines TRBV6-5 with TRBJ2-5; 7 nucleotides agree with TRBD2. There are 14 residues in the CDR3. J was trimmed by 2 bases and V by 4 bases; bases with no gene match: 4. Looked up from germline, CDR1 is MNHEY and CDR2 is SVGAGI. The CDR3 nucleotides are TGTGCCAGCAGTTGGGGACTACCGCAAGAGACCCAGTACTTC. Its protein product is CASSWGLPQETQYF.

The chain links TRBV5-1 to TRBJ2-7; D is possibly TRBD1 (5 bases). CDR3 size: 17 residues. CDR1 and CDR2 (germline): SGHRS, YFSETQ. V shed 0 bases and J shed 7 bases, with 23 bases lying between them. In nucleotides, the CDR3 is TGCGCCAGCAGCTTGGAGCCCAGGCCCCAGGGTGGCGGAGAGCAGTACTTC. It translates to CASSLEPRPQGGGEQYF.

V gene TRBV28 combines with J gene TRBJ1-1; D is perhaps TRBD1 (6 bases). The CDR3 is made up of 17 amino acids. Germline V gene sequence: CDR1 MDHEN, CDR2 SYDVKM. The V gene lost 7 bases and the J gene lost 0 bases, with 21 bases spanning the gap. The CDR3 nucleotides read TGTGCCAGCAAGTTTAGTTTGGGGGCGTACATGAACACTGAAGCTTTCTTT. This translates into CASKFSLGAYMNTEAFF.

This chain connects TRBV6-5 to TRBJ2-7; D is possibly TRBD2 (6 bases). Germline CDR1 is MNHEY and CDR2 is SVGAGI. The length of the CDR3 is 15 residues. Trimming removed 2 bases from V and 2 bases from J, with 13 bases in between. CDR3 sequence reads: CASSYVGSGTYEQYF. In DNA form, the CDR3 reads TGTGCCAGCAGTTACGTCGGTAGCGGCACCTACGAGCAGTACTTC.